This paragraph reports one T cell receptor beta chain. V lost 3 bases, J lost 10 bases, and 9 bases stayed unmatched. CDR1 MDHEN and CDR2 SYDVKM come from the germline V gene. This CDR3 contains 14 residues. These data come from a study of OX40 agonist ivuxolimab in advanced cancers. Study information: Dose-escalation patients were diagnosed with hepatocellular carcinoma, melanoma, renal cell cancer or head and neck cancer.

Patients with a history of autoimmune disease or on systemic immunosuppression were excluded. Blood specimens came from baseline, cycle 4 day 1, and cycle 7 day 1. The assay was immunoSEQ multiplex PCR, and TCRdb's table has in-frame clones only and misses some. The sample records 8,000 or so clones, roughly 89% being singletons. The J gene is TRBJ2-1, the V gene TRBV28; TRBD2 aligns across 7 bases. The receptor was isolated from an adult with an advanced solid tumor such as melanoma, head and neck, liver or kidney cancer. The sequences come from CD4+ or CD8+ T cells sorted from blood, collected in a trial of the OX40 agonist ivuxolimab. The CDR3 nucleotides read TGTGCCAGCAGTTTGGTCACGGGAGCGGGAGAGCAGTTCTTC. Translating gives CASSLVTGAGEQFF.